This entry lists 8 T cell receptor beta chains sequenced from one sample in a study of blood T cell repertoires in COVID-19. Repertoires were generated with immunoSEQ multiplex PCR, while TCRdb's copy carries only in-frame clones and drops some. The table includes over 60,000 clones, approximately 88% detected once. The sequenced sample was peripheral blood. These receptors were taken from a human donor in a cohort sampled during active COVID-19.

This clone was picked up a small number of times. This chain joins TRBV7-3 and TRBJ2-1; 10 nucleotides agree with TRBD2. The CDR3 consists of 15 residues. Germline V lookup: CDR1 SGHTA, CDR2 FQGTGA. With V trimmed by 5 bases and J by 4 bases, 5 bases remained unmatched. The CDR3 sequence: CASSPSGREYNEQFF. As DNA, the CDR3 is TGTGCCAGCAGCCCGAGCGGGAGGGAATACAATGAGCAGTTCTTC.

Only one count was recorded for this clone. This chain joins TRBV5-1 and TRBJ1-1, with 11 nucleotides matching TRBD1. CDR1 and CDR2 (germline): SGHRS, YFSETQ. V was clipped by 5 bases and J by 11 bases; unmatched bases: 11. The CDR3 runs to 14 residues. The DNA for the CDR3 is TGCGCCAGCAGTCAAGGACAGGGGGCGTCGGATGCTTTCTTT. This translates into CASSQGQGASDAFF.

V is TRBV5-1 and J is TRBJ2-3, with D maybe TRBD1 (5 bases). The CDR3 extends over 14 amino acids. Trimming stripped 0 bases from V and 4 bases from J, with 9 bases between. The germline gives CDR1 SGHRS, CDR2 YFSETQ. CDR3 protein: CASSLVSGPDTQYF. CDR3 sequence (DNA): TGCGCCAGCAGCTTGGTGTCAGGGCCAGATACGCAGTATTTT.

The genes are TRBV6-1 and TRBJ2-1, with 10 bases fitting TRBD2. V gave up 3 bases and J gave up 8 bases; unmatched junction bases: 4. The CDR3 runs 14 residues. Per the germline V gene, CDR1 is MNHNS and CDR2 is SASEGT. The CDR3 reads CASSDLAGVDEQFF. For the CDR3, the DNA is TGTGCCAGCAGTGACCTAGCGGGAGTTGATGAGCAGTTCTTC.

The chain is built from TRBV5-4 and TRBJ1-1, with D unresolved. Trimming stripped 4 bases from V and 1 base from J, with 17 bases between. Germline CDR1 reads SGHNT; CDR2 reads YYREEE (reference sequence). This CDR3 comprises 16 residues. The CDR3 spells CASSPPGQARNTEAFF. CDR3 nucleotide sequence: TGTGCCAGCAGCCCCCCAGGCCAGGCACGGAACACTGAAGCTTTCTTT.

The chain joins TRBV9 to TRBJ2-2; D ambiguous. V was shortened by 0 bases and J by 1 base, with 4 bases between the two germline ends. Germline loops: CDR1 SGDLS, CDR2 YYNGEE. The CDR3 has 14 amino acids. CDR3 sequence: CASSVGENTGELFF. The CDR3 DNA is TGTGCCAGCAGCGTAGGAGAGAACACCGGGGAGCTGTTTTTT.

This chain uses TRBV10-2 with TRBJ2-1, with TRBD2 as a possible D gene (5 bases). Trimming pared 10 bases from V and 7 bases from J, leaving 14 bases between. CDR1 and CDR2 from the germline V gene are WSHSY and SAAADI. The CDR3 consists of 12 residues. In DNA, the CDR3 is TGCGCCACCAAGTCTCCGGGGAATGAGCAGTTCTTC. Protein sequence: CATKSPGNEQFF.

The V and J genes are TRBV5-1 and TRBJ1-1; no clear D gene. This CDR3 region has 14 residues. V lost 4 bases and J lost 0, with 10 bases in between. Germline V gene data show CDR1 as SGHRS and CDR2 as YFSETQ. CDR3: CASSESGLNTEAFF. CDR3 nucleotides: TGCGCCAGCAGCGAATCAGGTTTGAACACTGAAGCTTTCTTT.